What follows are 31 T cell receptor beta chains derived from one specimen sequenced in a study of cytomegalovirus exposure and HLA in healthy donors. Use of 60 Vbeta and 13 Jbeta primers characterized the PCR. Sequenced by immunoSEQ multiplex PCR; TCRdb stores in-frame clones only, minus some. The profile shows about 140,000 clones, around 80% of them singletons. Input material: PBMCs. These TCRs come from a man aged 45-60 years in good health and CMV-seronegative.

The chain uses TRBV6-4 and TRBJ1-1; 12 positions agree with TRBD1. The CDR3 length is 17 residues. Germline V gene lookup returns CDR1 MRHNA and CDR2 SNTAGT. V was pared by 3 bases and J by 2 bases, with 7 bases of the junction left unmatched. The CDR3 DNA follows: TGTGCCAGCAGTGATCCGGGACAGGGGGCTGAAAACACTGAAGCTTTCTTT. It yields the protein CASSDPGQGAENTEAFF.

This clone appeared a few times. V and J are TRBV5-1 and TRBJ2-5; the match to TRBD2 covers 11 bases. The V gene's germline CDR1 is SGHRS and CDR2 YFSETQ. This CDR3 contains 16 residues. J was trimmed by 0 bases and V by 5 bases; bases with no gene match: 6. CDR3 bases: TGCGCCAGCAGGCAGATGGGACTAGCGGACCAAGAGACCCAGTACTTC. Translated: CASRQMGLADQETQYF.

This chain joins TRBV7-8 and TRBJ2-7; 9 positions agree with TRBD2. The CDR3 length is 15 residues. Germline loops: CDR1 SGHVS, CDR2 FQNEAQ. The V and J ends lost 4 bases and 4 bases, in that order; junction bases with no gene match: 8. The CDR3 loop reads CASSSRLAASYEQYF. CDR3 nucleotide sequence: TGTGCCAGCAGCTCTCGACTAGCGGCCTCGTACGAGCAGTACTTC.

The chain's CDR3 is CASSLGLAGLQETQYF. The CDR3 nucleotides read TGCGCCAGCAGCTTGGGACTAGCGGGCCTGCAAGAGACCCAGTACTTC. The rearrangement joins TRBV5-1 to TRBJ2-5, with 10 bases fitting TRBD2. The CDR3 runs 16 residues. Germline-derived CDR1 and CDR2 are SGHRS and YFSETQ. Losses at the gene ends were 0 bases for V and 2 bases for J; bases not matched to a gene: 4. Together with reference TRBV5-1 and TRBJ2-5, the CDR3 gives the full variable domain: KAGVTQTPRYLIKTRGQQVTLSCSPISGHRSVSWYQQTPGQGLQFLFEYFSETQRNKGNFPGRFSGRQFSNSRSEMNVSTLELGDSALYLCASSLGLAGLQETQYFGPGTRLLVL.

The CDR3 is CAWSSGLAGGESQETQYF. The CDR3 DNA follows: TGTGCCTGGAGTTCCGGACTAGCGGGAGGCGAATCTCAAGAGACCCAGTACTTC. The chain couples TRBV30 to TRBJ2-5; TRBD2 aligns across 14 bases. Germline V gene lookup returns CDR1 GTSNPN and CDR2 SVGIG (reference sequence). Germline trimming cut 2 bases from V and 2 bases from J; bases unmatched to any gene: 10. The length of the CDR3 is 18 residues.

This rearrangement joins TRBV5-1 to TRBJ2-3, with a weak D call TRBD1 (5 bases). This CDR3 region has 14 residues. Trimming stripped 2 bases from V and 4 bases from J, with 11 bases between. Germline V gene lookup returns CDR1 SGHRS and CDR2 YFSETQ. The CDR3 DNA reads as TGCGCCAGCAGCTTAACGTCCAGGGCAGATACGCAGTATTTT. It is translated as CASSLTSRADTQYF.

The chain is built from TRBV2 and TRBJ1-1; 7 bases agree with TRBD1. Losses at the gene ends were 6 bases for V and 1 base for J; bases not matched to a gene: 5. The length of the CDR3 is 14 residues. Germline V lookup: CDR1 SNHLY, CDR2 FYNNEI. CDR3 nucleotide sequence: TGTGCCAGCAGCCAGACAGGGCCGAACACTGAAGCTTTCTTT. It specifies CASSQTGPNTEAFF. The whole variable domain, remainder taken from reference TRBV2 and TRBJ1-1, is EPEVTQTPSHQVTQMGQEVILRCVPISNHLYFYWYRQILGQKVEFLVSFYNNEISEKSEIFDDQFSVERPDGSNFTLKIRSTKLEDSAMYFCASSQTGPNTEAFFGQGTRLTVV.

This chain joins TRBV28 and TRBJ2-3; 11 bases agree with TRBD2. Germline values: CDR1 MDHEN, CDR2 SYDVKM. This CDR3 is 17 amino acids long. V dropped 6 bases and J dropped 2; count of bases not matched to a gene: 10. CDR3 residues: CASSLDPTSGDTDTQYF. CDR3 DNA sequence: TGTGCCAGCAGCCTTGACCCGACTAGCGGGGACACAGATACGCAGTATTTT.

This chain connects TRBV5-1 to TRBJ2-6; 8 bases align to TRBD1. Germline loops: CDR1 SGHRS, CDR2 YFSETQ. The CDR3 loop spans 15 amino acids. With V trimmed by 7 bases and J by 4 bases, 7 bases remained unmatched. CDR3 in DNA: TGCGCCAGCGGACAGGGCATTGGGGGGGCCAACGTCCTGACTTTC. This codes for CASGQGIGGANVLTF.

The chain carries TRBV7-8 and TRBJ1-1; 10 bases fit TRBD1. J gave up 2 bases and V 2 bases, and 5 bases lay outside the gene matches. The CDR3 is 16 amino acids. CDR1 is SGHVS and CDR2 is FQNEAQ in the germline V gene. The CDR3: CASSLRDRGSNTEAFF. CDR3 bases: TGTGCCAGCAGCTTAAGGGACAGGGGCTCCAACACTGAAGCTTTCTTT.

The chain employs TRBV5-1 and TRBJ2-4; D might be TRBD1 (5 bases). Germline-derived CDR1 and CDR2 are SGHRS and YFSETQ. V shed 3 bases and J shed 3 bases, with 7 bases lying between them. The CDR3 loop spans 13 amino acids. In DNA form, the CDR3 reads TGCGCCAGCAGCTCCGACAGCAAAAACATTCAGTACTTC. This sequence encodes CASSSDSKNIQYF. The full variable domain, its missing parts supplied by reference TRBV5-1 and TRBJ2-4, is KAGVTQTPRYLIKTRGQQVTLSCSPISGHRSVSWYQQTPGQGLQFLFEYFSETQRNKGNFPGRFSGRQFSNSRSEMNVSTLELGDSALYLCASSSDSKNIQYFGAGTRLSVL.

This clone has a single count. The gene calls are TRBV10-3 and TRBJ1-5; TRBD1 agrees at 10 bases. This CDR3 is built from 15 residues. Germline V CDR1 and CDR2: ENHRY, SYGVKD. J gave up 5 bases and V 3 bases, and 4 bases lay outside the gene matches. This CDR3 is CAISDSGTGDQPQHF. In DNA, the CDR3 is TGTGCCATCAGTGACTCCGGGACAGGGGATCAGCCCCAGCATTTT.

The V gene is TRBV12-5, the J gene TRBJ1-6; 10 bases map to TRBD1. CDR3 length: 15 residues. The ends lost 3 bases at V and 7 bases at J; junction bases unmatched: 3. Germline CDR1 reads LGHNT; CDR2 reads FRNRAP. CDR3 sequence reads: CASGFGTGDNSPLHF. The DNA of the CDR3 is TGTGCTAGTGGTTTCGGGACAGGGGACAATTCACCCCTCCACTTT.

J is TRBJ1-4 and V is TRBV9, with 7 nucleotides matching TRBD1. In germline, CDR1 is SGDLS, CDR2 YYNGEE. This CDR3 is built from 15 residues. The V gene end was trimmed by 1 base and the J gene end by 7 bases; junction bases not matched to a gene: 7. Here the CDR3 reads CASSVHRGEGEKLFF. DNA for the CDR3: TGTGCCAGCAGCGTACACAGGGGAGAGGGTGAAAAACTGTTTTTT.

The V and J genes are TRBV4-1 and TRBJ1-2, with D possibly being TRBD1 (5 bases). The CDR3 extends over 15 amino acids. Germline assignment: CDR1 MGHRA and CDR2 YSYEKL. V was shortened by 0 bases and J by 2 bases, with 10 bases between the two germline ends. The CDR3: CASSQEWGRNYGYTF. CDR3 sequence (DNA): TGCGCCAGCAGCCAAGAATGGGGCAGGAACTATGGCTACACCTTC.

The chain uses TRBV19 and TRBJ2-1; D might be TRBD2 (6 bases). The CDR3 has 13 amino acids. CDR1 and CDR2 (germline): LNHDA, SQIVND (reference sequence). V lost 6 bases, J lost 4 bases, and 10 bases lay in between. DNA for the CDR3: TGTGCCAGTAGGGAGGGCCTATACAATGAGCAGTTCTTC. Translated, it gives CASREGLYNEQFF.

The chain carries TRBV19 and TRBJ1-2, with 9 bases matching TRBD1. Germline values: CDR1 LNHDA, CDR2 SQIVND (reference sequence). The CDR3 runs to 12 residues. V lost 7 bases to trimming and J lost 7 bases; unmatched junction nucleotides: 4. Written as DNA, the CDR3 is TGTGCCAGTAAACAGGGACAGGGTGGCTACACCTTC. This gives the protein CASKQGQGGYTF.

This chain connects TRBV11-3 to TRBJ1-6, with D unresolved. V lost 2 bases to trimming and J lost 6 bases, with 8 bases between them. Germline-derived CDR1 and CDR2 are SGHNT and YENEEA. CDR3 length equals 14 residues. The CDR3 coding sequence is TGTGCCAGCAGCTTATGGGAGGGTAATTCACCCCTCCACTTT. Encoded protein: CASSLWEGNSPLHF.

This clone was found once. This chain connects TRBV5-1 to TRBJ2-5; TRBD2 is a possible D gene (5 bases). Trimming took off 2 bases at V and 5 bases at J, with 13 bases between the two ends. In germline, CDR1 is SGHRS, CDR2 YFSETQ. This CDR3 has 14 amino acids. CDR3 bases: TGCGCCAGCAGCTTACAGAGGGCGAAGGAGACCCAGTACTTC. Translating gives CASSLQRAKETQYF.

The V call is TRBV19, the J call TRBJ1-6; tentative D call: TRBD1 (6 bases). CDR1 is LNHDA, CDR2 SQIVND, per germline (reference sequence). CDR3 size: 16 residues. V lost 3 bases and J lost 5, with 14 bases in between. The CDR3 DNA reads TGTGCCAGTAGTATCTCAGGGGTTAGGAATAATTCACCCCTCCACTTT. It is translated as CASSISGVRNNSPLHF.

The chain joins TRBV27 to TRBJ2-7, with 7 bases identical to TRBD1. CDR1 is MNHEY and CDR2 is SMNVEV in the germline V gene (reference sequence). The V and J ends lost 4 bases and 5 bases, in that order; junction bases with no gene match: 5. The length of the CDR3 is 13 residues. The CDR3 sequence is CASSYRGFDEQYF. CDR3 sequence (DNA): TGTGCCAGCAGTTACAGGGGTTTCGACGAGCAGTACTTC.

This clone was counted between two and nine times. The chain has TRBV29-1 and TRBJ1-2, with D possibly being TRBD1 (5 bases). CDR3 size: 13 residues. Germline-derived CDR1 and CDR2 are SQVTM and ANQGSEA. Trimming left V 2 bases short and J 7 bases short, with 14 bases between. For the CDR3, the DNA is TGCAGCGTTGAACGGGGGTTACTCGGTGGCTACACCTTC. Amino acids: CSVERGLLGGYTF.

The chain employs TRBV5-1 and TRBJ2-2; 10 bases align to TRBD2. The CDR3 is 16 residues long. Germline V gives CDR1 SGHRS, CDR2 YFSETQ. Trimming at V came to 0 bases and at J to 6 bases, leaving 5 bases not matched to a gene. CDR3 sequence: CASSLGIAGGPGELFF. For the CDR3, the DNA is TGCGCCAGCAGCTTGGGAATAGCGGGGGGACCCGGGGAGCTGTTTTTT. Full variable domain (outside the CDR3, taken from reference TRBV5-1 and TRBJ2-2): KAGVTQTPRYLIKTRGQQVTLSCSPISGHRSVSWYQQTPGQGLQFLFEYFSETQRNKGNFPGRFSGRQFSNSRSEMNVSTLELGDSALYLCASSLGIAGGPGELFFGEGSRLTVL.

The chain couples TRBV27 to TRBJ1-4; no definite D call. V was cut by 4 bases and J by 3 bases, with 6 bases left in between. Looked up from germline, CDR1 is MNHEY and CDR2 is SMNVEV (reference sequence). There are 13 residues in the CDR3. CDR3: CASSSLSNEKLFF. CDR3 coding DNA: TGTGCCAGCAGTTCCCTATCTAATGAAAAACTGTTTTTT.

This clone was picked up one time. The rearrangement uses TRBV7-9 and TRBJ1-2; possible D gene TRBD1, 6 bases. Germline assignment: CDR1 SEHNR and CDR2 FQNEAQ (reference sequence). This CDR3 is 17 amino acids long. V lost 4 bases, J lost 0 bases, and 18 bases lay in between. Written as DNA, the CDR3 is TGTGCCAGCAGCTCAGCGACTACAGGGAGGGCTAACTATGGCTACACCTTC. Residues: CASSSATTGRANYGYTF.

Written as DNA, the CDR3 is TGTGCCAGCAGCGTATCTAAGTTTGTGGACAGGACGAATTCACCCCTCCACTTT. It yields the protein CASSVSKFVDRTNSPLHF. The chain links TRBV9 to TRBJ1-6; 7 bases agree with TRBD1. After removal of 1 base from V and 7 bases from J, the junction contained 14 bases not matched to a gene. Per germline, CDR1 SGDLS and CDR2 YYNGEE. The CDR3 has 18 amino acids.

This clone was seen a single time. This chain links TRBV9 with TRBJ2-5; 11 nucleotides align to TRBD2. V gave up 0 bases and J gave up 1 base; unmatched junction bases: 2. Germline CDR1 and CDR2: SGDLS and YYNGEE. CDR3 length: 16 residues. Here the CDR3 DNA reads TGTGCCAGCAGCGTAGCTGGGACTAGCGGCCAAGAGACCCAGTACTTC. This sequence encodes CASSVAGTSGQETQYF.

This clone was counted only a few times. The chain couples TRBV10-2 to TRBJ2-1, with D maybe TRBD1 (6 bases). CDR1 and CDR2 from the germline V gene are WSHSY and SAAADI. Trimming stripped 8 bases from V and 3 bases from J, with 14 bases between. The CDR3 loop spans 14 amino acids. CDR3 coding DNA: TGCGCCAGCCTTAGTGGGACACTCTACAATGAGCAGTTCTTC. This encodes CASLSGTLYNEQFF.

The V and J genes are TRBV6-5 and TRBJ1-4; possibly TRBD1 for D (5 bases). The V end was cut by 6 bases, the J end by 8 bases, with 13 bases between. CDR1 and CDR2 from the germline V gene are MNHEY and SVGAGI. The CDR3 has 13 amino acids. CDR3 DNA sequence: TGTGCCAGCAGGGGGAATGGGGGGGAAAAACTGTTTTTT. It is translated as CASRGNGGEKLFF.

The chain links TRBV5-6 to TRBJ1-5; the match to TRBD1 covers 7 bases. The CDR3 has 15 amino acids. V lost 1 base to trimming and J lost 3 bases; unmatched junction nucleotides: 4. Germline V gives CDR1 SGHDT, CDR2 YYEEEE. CDR3 coding DNA: TGTGCCAGCAGCTTGCAGGACAGGCCCAATCAGCCCCAGCATTTT. Translating it yields CASSLQDRPNQPQHF.

This clone was recorded a few times. J is TRBJ1-6 and V is TRBV2, with 7 bases identical to TRBD1. V lost 6 bases, J lost 7 bases, and 12 bases stayed unmatched. CDR1 and CDR2 (germline): SNHLY, FYNNEI. The CDR3 contains 16 residues. CDR3 residues: CASRVADRARNSPLHF. The CDR3 region has the DNA TGTGCCAGCAGGGTAGCTGACAGGGCTCGGAATTCACCCCTCCACTTT.